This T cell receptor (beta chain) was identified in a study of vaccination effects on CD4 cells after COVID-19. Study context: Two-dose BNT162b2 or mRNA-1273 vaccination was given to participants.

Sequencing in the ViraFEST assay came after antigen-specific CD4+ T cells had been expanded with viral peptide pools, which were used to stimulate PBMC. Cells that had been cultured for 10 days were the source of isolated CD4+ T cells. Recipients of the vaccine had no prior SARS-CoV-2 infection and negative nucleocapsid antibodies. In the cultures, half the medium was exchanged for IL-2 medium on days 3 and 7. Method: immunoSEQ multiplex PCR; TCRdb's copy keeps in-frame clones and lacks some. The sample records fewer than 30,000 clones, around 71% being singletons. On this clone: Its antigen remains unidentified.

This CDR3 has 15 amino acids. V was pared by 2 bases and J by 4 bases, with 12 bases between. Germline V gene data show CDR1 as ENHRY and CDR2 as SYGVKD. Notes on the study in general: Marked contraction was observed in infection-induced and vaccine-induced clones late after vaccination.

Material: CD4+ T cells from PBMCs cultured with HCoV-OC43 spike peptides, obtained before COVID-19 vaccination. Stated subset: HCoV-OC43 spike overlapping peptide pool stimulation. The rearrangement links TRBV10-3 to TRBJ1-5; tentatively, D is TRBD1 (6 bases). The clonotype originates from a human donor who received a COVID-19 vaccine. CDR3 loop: CAISETGRWNQPQHF. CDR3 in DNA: TGTGCCATCAGTGAGACAGGGAGGTGGAATCAGCCCCAGCATTTT.